This TCR beta chain was identified during a study of blood T cell repertoires in COVID-19. Looking at the study overall: COVID-19 samples, acute and convalescent, were from the United States, Italy and Spain. Nucleic acid was either cDNA or gDNA, and it came from T cells, B-cell-depleted T cells, or PBMCs.

Authors' analysis steps: Estimates of nucleated cell counts were drawn from the amplification of reference gene primers. Measured with immunoSEQ multiplex PCR; TCRdb has only the in-frame clones, and not every one. D and trimming come from the DNA, and the V and J calls and clone size come from that table. The data hold roughly 140,000 clones, with more than 75% observed a single time. What was sequenced was peripheral blood. The receptor was isolated from a man between 65 and 79 years old with acute or convalescent COVID-19.

CDR3 in amino acids: CASSLQGSSYNEQFF. The CDR3 nucleotides are TGCGCCAGCAGCTTGCAGGGGAGCTCCTACAATGAGCAGTTCTTC. V is TRBV5-1 and J is TRBJ2-1, with D possibly matching TRBD1 (6 bases). Looked up from germline, CDR1 is SGHRS and CDR2 is YFSETQ. CDR3 length equals 15 residues. The V end was cut by 1 base, the J end by 0 bases, with 8 bases between.